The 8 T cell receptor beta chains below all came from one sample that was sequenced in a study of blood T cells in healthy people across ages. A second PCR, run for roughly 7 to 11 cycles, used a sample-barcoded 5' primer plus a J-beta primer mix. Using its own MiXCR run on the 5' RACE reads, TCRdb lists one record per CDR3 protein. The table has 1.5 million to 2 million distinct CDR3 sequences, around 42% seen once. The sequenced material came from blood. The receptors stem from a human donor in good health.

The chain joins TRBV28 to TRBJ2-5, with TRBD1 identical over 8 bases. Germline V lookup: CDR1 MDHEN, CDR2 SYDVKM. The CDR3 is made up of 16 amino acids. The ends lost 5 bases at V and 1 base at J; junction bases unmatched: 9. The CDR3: CASSPGGQVRQETQYF. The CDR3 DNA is TGTGCCAGCAGTCCAGGGGGACAGGTCCGCCAAGAGACCCAGTACTTC.

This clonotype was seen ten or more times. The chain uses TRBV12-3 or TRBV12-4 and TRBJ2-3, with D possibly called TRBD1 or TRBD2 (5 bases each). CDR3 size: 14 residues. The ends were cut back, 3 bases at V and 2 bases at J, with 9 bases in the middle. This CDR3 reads CASSFRGFTDTQYF. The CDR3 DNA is TGTGCCAGCAGTTTTCGGGGCTTCACAGATACGCAGTATTTT.

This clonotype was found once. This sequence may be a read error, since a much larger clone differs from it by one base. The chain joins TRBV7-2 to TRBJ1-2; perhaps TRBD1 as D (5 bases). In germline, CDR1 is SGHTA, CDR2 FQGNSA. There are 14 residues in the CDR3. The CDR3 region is CASSPGLQNCGYTF. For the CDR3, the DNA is TGTGCCAGCAGCCCGGGACTGCAAAACTGTGGCTACACCTTC.

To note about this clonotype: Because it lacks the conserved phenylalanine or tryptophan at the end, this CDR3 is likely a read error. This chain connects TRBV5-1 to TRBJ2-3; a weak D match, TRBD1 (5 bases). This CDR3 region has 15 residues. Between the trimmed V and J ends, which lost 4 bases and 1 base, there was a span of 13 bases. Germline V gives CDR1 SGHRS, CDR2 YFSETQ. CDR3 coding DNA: TGCGCCAGCAGCCTACAACAGGCTCGCACAGATACGCAGTATTTG. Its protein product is CASSLQQARTDTQYL.

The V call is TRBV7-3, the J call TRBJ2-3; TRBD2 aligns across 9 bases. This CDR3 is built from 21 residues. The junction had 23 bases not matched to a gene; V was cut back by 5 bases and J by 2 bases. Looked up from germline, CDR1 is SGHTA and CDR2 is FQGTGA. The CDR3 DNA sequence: TGTGCCAGCAGCCCACGATGTCCGCCCTTCCCTAGCGGGGCGACCACAGATACGCAGTATTTT. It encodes CASSPRCPPFPSGATTDTQYF.

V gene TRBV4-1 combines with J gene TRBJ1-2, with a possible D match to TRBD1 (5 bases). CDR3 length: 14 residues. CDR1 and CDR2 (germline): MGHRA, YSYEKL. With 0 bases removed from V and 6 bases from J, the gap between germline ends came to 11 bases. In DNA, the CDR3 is TGCGCCAGCAGCCAAGAAGGGAGGGGTGATGGCTACACCTTC. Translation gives CASSQEGRGDGYTF.

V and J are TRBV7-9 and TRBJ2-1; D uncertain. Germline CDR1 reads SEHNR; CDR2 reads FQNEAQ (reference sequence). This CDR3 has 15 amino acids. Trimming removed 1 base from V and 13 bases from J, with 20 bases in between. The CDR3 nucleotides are TGTGCCAGCAGCTTAGGAGGTTTGGTCTTGGAGACCCAGTTCTTC. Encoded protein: CASSLGGLVLETQFF.

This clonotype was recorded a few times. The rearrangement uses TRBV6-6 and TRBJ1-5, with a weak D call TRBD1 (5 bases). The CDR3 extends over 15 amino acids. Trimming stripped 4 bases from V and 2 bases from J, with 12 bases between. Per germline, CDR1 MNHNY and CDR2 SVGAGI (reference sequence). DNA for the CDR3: TGTGCCAGCAGTTCCCACGGGGGTGGCAATCAGCCCCAGCATTTT. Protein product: CASSSHGGGNQPQHF.